These T cell receptor beta chains were read from a single sample in a study of T cells in Graves' hyperthyroidism and ophthalmopathy. MiXCR, run by TCRdb on the multiplex PCR reads, gives a single entry per CDR3 protein. The sample gives some 380,000 distinct CDR3 sequences, 13% of which show up once; around 20% is in the top ten. The sequenced sample was blood. The receptors derive from a man aged 25 to 40 with Graves' hyperthyroidism that later progressed to Graves' ophthalmopathy. The CDR3 runs from the conserved cysteine through the conserved F or W. The order of the fields is D gene, J gene, CDR3 length, clone size, V gene, CDR3 protein, CDR3 DNA. D genes are given only for firm matches. The listing skips clone size in some rows; elsewhere it reads once, few, many or a size class.

D: TRBD1; J: TRBJ1-5; length: 14; size: many; V: TRBV28; CDR3: CASSGTGGIQPQHF; DNA: TGTGCCAGCAGCGGGACAGGGGGCATTCAGCCCCAGCATTTT
D: -; J: TRBJ2-7; length: 13; size: few; V: TRBV14; CDR3: CASSQLRTAEQYF; DNA: TGTGCCAGCAGCCAACTTCGGACAGCCGAGCAGTACTTC
D: -; J: TRBJ1-1; length: 16; size: many; V: TRBV18; CDR3: CASSPGYGGGNTEAFF; DNA: TGTGCCAGCTCACCGGGTTACGGCGGGGGGAACACTGAAGCTTTCTTT
D: -; J: TRBJ2-5; length: 14; size: many; V: TRBV6-1; CDR3: CASSGGRPQETQYF; DNA: TGTGCCAGCAGTGGGGGACGGCCCCAAGAGACCCAGTACTTC
D: -; J: TRBJ2-2; length: 14; size: -; V: TRBV27; CDR3: CASSSGAPNGELFF; DNA: TGTGCCAGCAGTTCCGGGGCCCCTAACGGGGAGCTGTTTTTT
D: TRBD2; J: TRBJ2-3; length: 15; size: many; V: TRBV18; CDR3: CASSPPSLAGSTQYF; DNA: TGTGCCAGCTCACCACCGTCACTAGCGGGGAGTACGCAGTATTTT
D: TRBD1; J: TRBJ2-1; length: 15; size: -; V: TRBV19; CDR3: CASRAGTGGYNEQFF; DNA: TGTGCCAGTAGGGCCGGGACAGGGGGTTACAATGAGCAGTTCTTC
D: TRBD1; J: TRBJ2-7; length: 14; size: -; V: TRBV5-1; CDR3: CASSLRDRTYEQYF; DNA: TGCGCCAGCAGCCTCCGGGACAGGACCTACGAGCAGTACTTC
D: -; J: TRBJ1-1; length: 14; size: -; V: TRBV4-1; CDR3: CASSPRQLNTEAFF; DNA: TGCGCCAGCAGCCCTCGACAGTTGAACACTGAAGCTTTCTTT
D: -; J: TRBJ1-1; length: 14; size: many; V: TRBV28; CDR3: CASSLRGARTEAFF; DNA: TGTGCCAGCAGTTTACGGGGGGCGAGAACTGAAGCTTTCTTT
D: -; J: TRBJ2-3; length: 14; size: -; V: TRBV20-1; CDR3: CSALQGKDPDTQYF; DNA: TGCAGTGCTTTGCAGGGGAAAGATCCGGATACGCAGTATTTT
D: TRBD1; J: TRBJ2-1; length: 19; size: many; V: TRBV6-1; CDR3: CASSGRDGDRGLYYNEQFF; DNA: TGTGCCAGCAGTGGGAGGGATGGGGACAGGGGGCTTTACTACAATGAGCAGTTCTTC
D: TRBD1; J: TRBJ2-7; length: 16; size: many; V: TRBV7-9; CDR3: CASSAQGGPVAYEQYF; DNA: TGTGCCAGCAGCGCCCAAGGGGGCCCCGTGGCCTACGAGCAGTACTTC
D: TRBD2; J: TRBJ2-6; length: 12; size: -; V: TRBV2; CDR3: CASRTSGNVLTF; DNA: TGTGCCAGCAGGACTAGCGGCAACGTCCTGACTTTC
D: TRBD1; J: TRBJ1-5; length: 13; size: many; V: TRBV12-3/TRBV12-4; CDR3: CASSGQVNQPQHF; DNA: TGTGCCAGCTCGGGACAGGTAAATCAGCCCCAGCATTTT
D: -; J: TRBJ1-6; length: 14; size: -; V: TRBV9; CDR3: CASSVRQQNSPLHF; DNA: TGTGCCAGCAGCGTAAGGCAGCAAAATTCACCCCTCCACTTT
D: -; J: TRBJ1-4; length: 11; size: many; V: TRBV29-1; CDR3: CSVSQNEKLFF; DNA: TGCAGCGTTAGCCAAAATGAAAAACTGTTTTTT
D: -; J: TRBJ2-3; length: 15; size: few; V: TRBV6-1; CDR3: CASRLTRSETDTQYF; DNA: TGTGCCAGCCGCCTTACGAGGTCCGAAACAGATACGCAGTATTTT
D: TRBD1; J: TRBJ1-1; length: 14; size: many; V: TRBV6-5; CDR3: CASSYSSEGAGAFF; DNA: TGTGCCAGCAGTTACTCATCGGAGGGGGCCGGTGCTTTCTTT
D: -; J: TRBJ2-6; length: 15; size: many; V: TRBV5-1; CDR3: CASSLRPTGANVLTF; DNA: TGCGCCAGCAGCTTGAGGCCCACTGGGGCCAACGTCCTGACTTTC
D: -; J: TRBJ1-2; length: 16; size: few; V: TRBV6-1; CDR3: CASSGDSLDSSYGYTF; DNA: TGTGCCAGCAGTGGGGACTCCCTAGACAGTTCCTATGGCTACACCTTC
D: TRBD1; J: TRBJ2-2; length: 15; size: few; V: TRBV19; CDR3: CASSHRGYNTGELFF; DNA: TGTGCCAGTAGTCACAGGGGGTACAACACCGGGGAGCTGTTTTTT
D: -; J: TRBJ1-5; length: 15; size: -; V: TRBV2; CDR3: CASGEGRVGSQPQHF; DNA: TGTGCCAGCGGTGAAGGCAGGGTGGGCAGTCAGCCCCAGCATTTT
D: -; J: TRBJ1-2; length: 15; size: few; V: TRBV14; CDR3: CASSLSPGGNYGYTF; DNA: TGTGCCAGCAGCCTCAGCCCGGGAGGGAACTATGGCTACACCTTC
D: TRBD1; J: TRBJ2-1; length: 16; size: many; V: TRBV11-3; CDR3: CASSPRDRFGRNEQFF; DNA: TGTGCCAGCAGCCCCCGGGACAGGTTTGGTAGGAATGAGCAGTTCTTC
D: TRBD1; J: TRBJ1-2; length: 16; size: -; V: TRBV6-2/TRBV6-3; CDR3: CASSYPNVGGGYGYTF; DNA: TGTGCCAGCAGTTACCCTAATGTAGGGGGCGGCTATGGCTACACCTTC
D: -; J: TRBJ1-3; length: 13; size: few; V: TRBV20-1; CDR3: CSARRPPGNTIYF; DNA: TGCAGTGCTAGAAGGCCGCCGGGGAACACCATATATTTT
D: -; J: TRBJ2-5; length: 13; size: many; V: TRBV30; CDR3: CAWSGQSQETQYF; DNA: TGTGCCTGGAGCGGACAGTCTCAAGAGACCCAGTACTTC
D: -; J: TRBJ2-3; length: 15; size: many; V: TRBV5-1; CDR3: CASSLAQGFADTQYF; DNA: TGCGCCAGCAGCTTGGCACAGGGCTTCGCAGATACGCAGTATTTT
D: -; J: TRBJ1-3; length: 15; size: -; V: TRBV5-8; CDR3: CASSLRGASGNTIYF; DNA: TGTGCCAGCAGCTTGAGGGGAGCCTCTGGAAACACCATATATTTT
D: TRBD1; J: TRBJ1-2; length: 16; size: many; V: TRBV2; CDR3: CASSDTGTVRDYGYTF; DNA: TGTGCCAGCAGTGATACCGGGACAGTCCGGGACTATGGCTACACCTTC
D: TRBD1; J: TRBJ2-1; length: 19; size: many; V: TRBV20-1; CDR3: CSASPPPGQGLRGLNEQFF; DNA: TGCAGTGCTAGCCCACCCCCGGGACAGGGTCTTAGGGGGCTGAATGAGCAGTTCTTC
D: -; J: TRBJ2-1; length: 16; size: -; V: TRBV18; CDR3: CASSPIFETGGNEQFF; DNA: TGTGCCAGCTCACCGATCTTCGAGACAGGCGGCAATGAGCAGTTCTTC
D: -; J: TRBJ2-3; length: 16; size: -; V: TRBV25-1; CDR3: CASSEYKGGVTDTQYF; DNA: TGTGCCAGCAGTGAATATAAGGGCGGGGTAACAGATACGCAGTATTTT
D: TRBD1; J: TRBJ2-5; length: 14; size: many; V: TRBV12-3/TRBV12-4; CDR3: CASSLGQNQETQYF; DNA: TGTGCCAGCAGTTTGGGACAGAACCAAGAGACCCAGTACTTC
D: -; J: TRBJ1-5; length: 17; size: -; V: TRBV19; CDR3: CASSIESTGSPNQPQHF; DNA: TGTGCCAGTAGTATAGAGTCTACAGGGAGTCCGAATCAGCCCCAGCATTTT
D: -; J: TRBJ1-4; length: 19; size: many; V: TRBV7-2; CDR3: CASSPSIPVRGPSAWELFF; DNA: TGTGCCAGCAGCCCGTCGATCCCGGTCCGGGGCCCGTCAGCTTGGGAACTGTTTTTT
D: -; J: TRBJ1-2; length: 14; size: -; V: TRBV4-1; CDR3: CASSQSGNFYGYTF; DNA: TGCGCCAGCAGCCAATCAGGGAATTTCTATGGCTACACCTTC
D: -; J: TRBJ1-6; length: 12; size: many; V: TRBV20-1; CDR3: CSAEGPNSPLHF; DNA: TGCAGTGCAGAGGGACCGAATTCACCCCTCCACTTT
D: TRBD2; J: TRBJ2-7; length: 16; size: -; V: TRBV28; CDR3: CASSGLAGGPTHEQYF; DNA: TGTGCCAGCAGCGGACTAGCGGGGGGTCCTACCCACGAGCAGTACTTC
D: TRBD1; J: TRBJ1-5; length: 14; size: once; V: TRBV2; CDR3: CASKRGTGVQPQHF; DNA: TGTGCCAGCAAGAGGGGGACAGGGGTACAGCCCCAGCATTTT
D: TRBD2; J: TRBJ2-3; length: 16; size: once; V: TRBV5-1; CDR3: CASSRNASGGTDTQYF; DNA: TGCGCCAGCAGCCGGAACGCTAGCGGGGGGACAGATACGCAGTATTTT
D: -; J: TRBJ1-2; length: 13; size: few; V: TRBV5-1; CDR3: CASRAEVNYGYTF; DNA: TGCGCCAGCAGGGCAGAGGTTAACTATGGCTACACCTTC
D: TRBD2; J: TRBJ2-7; length: 17; size: -; V: TRBV7-6; CDR3: CASSLAPPGTSSYEQYF; DNA: TGTGCCAGCAGCTTAGCTCCTCCCGGGACTAGCTCCTACGAGCAGTACTTC
D: -; J: TRBJ1-1; length: 14; size: few; V: TRBV20-1; CDR3: CSVTSFGMNTEAFF; DNA: TGCAGCGTTACCTCATTTGGTATGAACACTGAAGCTTTCTTT
D: TRBD2; J: TRBJ2-1; length: 12; size: -; V: TRBV29-1; CDR3: CSVWTSYNEQFF; DNA: TGCAGCGTCTGGACTAGCTACAATGAGCAGTTCTTC
D: -; J: TRBJ1-2; length: 13; size: many; V: TRBV2; CDR3: CASRGESSSSYTF; DNA: TGTGCCAGCAGGGGGGAGTCGTCGTCGAGCTACACCTTC
D: TRBD1; J: TRBJ1-3; length: 14; size: few; V: TRBV20-1; CDR3: CSAPQGLDGNTIYF; DNA: TGCAGTGCGCCACAGGGGCTGGATGGAAACACCATATATTTT
D: TRBD2; J: TRBJ2-3; length: 14; size: -; V: TRBV20-1; CDR3: CSAMYRGGLDTQYF; DNA: TGCAGTGCTATGTACCGGGGGGGCTTAGATACGCAGTATTTT
D: -; J: TRBJ2-7; length: 17; size: few; V: TRBV7-9; CDR3: CASSPSMGRPLIYEQYF; DNA: TGTGCCAGCAGCCCATCCATGGGTAGGCCATTAATCTACGAGCAGTACTTC
D: TRBD1; J: TRBJ1-1; length: 15; size: many; V: TRBV18; CDR3: CASSRDRGPITEAFF; DNA: TGTGCCAGCTCACGAGACAGGGGGCCGATCACTGAAGCTTTCTTT
D: -; J: TRBJ2-2; length: 13; size: -; V: TRBV18; CDR3: CARSPSGTGELFF; DNA: TGTGCCAGGTCACCATCAGGGACCGGGGAGCTGTTTTTT
D: -; J: TRBJ2-5; length: 14; size: many; V: TRBV3-1; CDR3: CASRKGDIRETQYF; DNA: TGTGCCAGCAGGAAAGGGGATATACGAGAGACCCAGTACTTC
D: -; J: TRBJ1-2; length: 15; size: many; V: TRBV9; CDR3: CASSPPTRGNYGYTF; DNA: TGTGCCAGCAGCCCCCCGACTCGGGGGAACTATGGCTACACCTTC
D: -; J: TRBJ1-2; length: 13; size: -; V: TRBV6-1; CDR3: CASSVRDAYGYTF; DNA: TGTGCCAGCAGTGTCCGGGACGCCTATGGCTACACCTTC
D: -; J: TRBJ2-6; length: 16; size: many; V: TRBV28; CDR3: CASSFLGGSGANVLTF; DNA: TGTGCCAGCAGTTTCCTCGGGGGCTCTGGGGCCAACGTCCTGACTTTC
D: -; J: TRBJ1-6; length: 16; size: few; V: TRBV15; CDR3: CATSVPTVIGYSPLHF; DNA: TGTGCCACCAGCGTACCGACTGTAATTGGTTATTCACCCCTCCACTTT
D: TRBD1; J: TRBJ1-3; length: 15; size: few; V: TRBV6-1; CDR3: CASSHRQGHGNTIYF; DNA: TGTGCCAGCAGCCACCGACAGGGGCACGGAAACACCATATATTTT